This TCR beta chain was found in a study of shared clonotypes between healthy human individuals. Overall study: A donor's plate count was three for CD4 naive and three for CD4 memory; CD8 naive had two and CD8 memory one.

Naive CD8 cells were CD45RO-negative, positively selected for CCR7, excluding terminally differentiated effector memory CD45RA+ cells. Data came from immunoSEQ multiplex PCR; TCRdb stores just in-frame clones and leaves some out. The data show approximately 1.9 million clones, with approximately 92% seen just once and about 1.7% held by the top ten. This receptor was identified in a man between 18 and 35 years old in good health. Some clones in this sample may be carry-over from other donors' samples. Material: naive CD8+ T cells from PBMCs.

This CDR3 reads CASSGRSYEQYF. In nucleotides, the CDR3 is TGTGCCAGCAGCGGGAGAAGCTACGAGCAGTACTTC. The chain uses TRBV7-8 and TRBJ2-7; perhaps TRBD2 as D (5 bases). V lost 5 bases and J 3 bases, leaving 8 bases between the germline ends. CDR1 SGHVS and CDR2 FQNEAQ come from the germline V gene. CDR3 size: 12 residues.